The clone carrying this TCR beta chain was recorded once. Trimming stripped 4 bases from V and 9 bases from J, with 13 bases between. The CDR3 has 12 residues. The germline V gene encodes CDR1 SGHDN and CDR2 FVKESK. Only in-frame clones appear in the TCRdb table, and some are missing; sequencing was by immunoSEQ multiplex PCR. This sample has approximately 26,000 clones, with approximately 84% found just once. This record belongs to a study of T cells in localized non-small cell lung cancer. This chain links TRBV14 with TRBJ2-7; D is undetermined. The starting material was peripheral blood, obtained before any cancer treatment. This TCR derives from a man aged 35 to 69 with stage III squamous cell lung carcinoma. CDR3 nucleotide sequence: TGTGCCAGCAGCCCAAGGTTTGGTCGGCAGTACTTC. As protein: CASSPRFGRQYF. Full variable domain (missing parts from reference TRBV14 and TRBJ2-7): EAGVTQFPSHSVIEKGQTVTLRCDPISGHDNLYWYRRVMGKEIKFLLHFVKESKQDESGMPNNRFLAERTGGTYSTLKVQPAELEDSGVYFCASSPRFGRQYFGPGTRLTVT.